Sequencing of this TCR beta chain was carried out in a study of TIL therapy for anti-PD-1-resistant metastatic lung cancer. Study context: Median tumor mutation burden was roughly 1.5 mutations per megabase. Study findings and constraints: The cohort had more treatment-naive, never-smoker and oncogene-addicted patients than typical. TIL clonotype persistence in blood showed no apparent association with response.

The libraries were made with immunoSEQ v3. Each library reached about 2.1 million read pairs, or 5-6 million at deep level. This table comes from immunoSEQ multiplex PCR, and its TCRdb copy is limited to in-frame clones, with some not included. The top ten hold 1.8% of the sample, which has 55,000 to 65,000 clones, around 79% seen once. Indicated time point: pre-treatment sample, taken before nivolumab and TIL therapy. A remark on this clone: Its antigen is as yet unknown.

Germline CDR1 is MDHEN and CDR2 is SYDVKM. This CDR3 region has 15 residues. Germline trimming cut 8 bases from V and 5 bases from J; bases unmatched to any gene: 7. The receptor was isolated from a person between 25 and 80 years old with non-small cell lung cancer. The input for sequencing was blood, taken at baseline. The rearrangement links TRBV28 to TRBJ2-7; TRBD2 matches 15 bases. As DNA, the CDR3 is TGTGCCAGCGCCGGGACTAGCGGGAGGTCCCACGAGCAGTACTTC. Protein: CASAGTSGRSHEQYF.